What follows are 25 T cell receptor beta chains derived from one specimen sequenced in a study of human T cells and chemical hapten exposure. TCRdb passed the RACE reads through MiXCR, listing each CDR3 protein once. Of around 200,000 distinct CDR3 sequences in the sample, about 25% were seen once. Time point here: patch test 3, about 24 weeks after DPC sensitization. This sample's treatment: therapeutic diphenylcyclopropenone sensitization with weekly scalp DPC. The specimen comprised whole blood, sampled in connection with sensitization to the hapten diphenylcyclopropenone (DPC). Receptor source: a woman aged 40-49 years with alopecia areata. Some clones in this sample may be carry-over from other donors' samples.

This clonotype was seen a handful of times. The chain links TRBV20-1 to TRBJ1-1; TRBD1 aligns across 7 bases. The germline gives CDR1 DFQATT, CDR2 SNEGSKA (reference sequence). The length of the CDR3 is 12 residues. Germline trimming cut 8 bases from V and 7 bases from J; bases unmatched to any gene: 10. The CDR3 DNA reads TGCAGTACGCGACAGGGCCGTTTTGAAGCTTTCTTT. Translation gives CSTRQGRFEAFF.

The gene calls are TRBV29-1 and TRBJ2-3, with D possibly being TRBD2 (5 bases). Trimming removed 7 bases at V and 0 bases at J, with 17 bases between. CDR3 length: 15 residues. Germline assignment: CDR1 SQVTM and CDR2 ANQGSEA. The CDR3 protein is CSGTSSGSSTDTQYF. The CDR3 region has the DNA TGCAGCGGCACTTCGAGCGGCTCTAGCACAGATACGCAGTATTTT.

This clonotype was seen repeatedly, ten times or more. The chain employs TRBV29-1 and TRBJ1-2; 9 bases map to TRBD1. V was clipped by 6 bases and J by 4 bases; unmatched bases: 9. This CDR3 is built from 14 residues. Germline CDR1 SQVTM, CDR2 ANQGSEA. For the CDR3, the DNA is TGCAGCGTGACCGCCGGGACAGGGATCTATGGCTACACCTTC. This translates into CSVTAGTGIYGYTF.

The V gene is TRBV14, the J gene TRBJ2-1; 12 nucleotides match TRBD2. J lost 6 bases, V lost 6 bases, and 3 bases had no gene match. Germline V lookup: CDR1 SGHDN, CDR2 FVKESK. The CDR3 length is 14 residues. DNA of the CDR3: TGTGCCAGCAGGACTAGCGGGAGTCTCAATGAGCAGTTCTTC. Amino acid sequence: CASRTSGSLNEQFF. The full variable domain, rest sourced from reference TRBV14 and TRBJ2-1, is EAGVTQFPSHSVIEKGQTVTLRCDPISGHDNLYWYRRVMGKEIKFLLHFVKESKQDESGMPNNRFLAERTGGTYSTLKVQPAELEDSGVYFCASRTSGSLNEQFFGPGTRLTVL.

This clonotype was seen a handful of times. The V gene is TRBV20-1, the J gene TRBJ1-1; D is undetermined. CDR1 and CDR2 from the germline V gene are DFQATT and SNEGSKA (reference sequence). The germline V and J ends were trimmed by 6 bases and 0 bases, with 14 bases remaining between them. This CDR3 is 14 amino acids long. The DNA of the CDR3 is TGCAGTGCGGCCGGACTAGTGGTGAACACTGAAGCTTTCTTT. It is translated as CSAAGLVVNTEAFF.

The chain employs TRBV4-2 and TRBJ1-6; D gene uncertain. CDR1 and CDR2 (germline): LGHNA, YNFKEQ. This CDR3 region has 15 residues. Trimming took 0 bases from V and 7 from J, leaving 10 bases between them. The CDR3: CASSQDQKRNSPLHF. In nucleotides, the CDR3 is TGTGCCAGCAGCCAAGATCAAAAAAGGAATTCACCCCTCCACTTT.

This clonotype was recorded a few times. The rearrangement uses TRBV29-1 and TRBJ2-3; 8 bases line up with TRBD2. J lost 4 bases, V lost 6 bases, and 9 bases had no gene match. This CDR3 is 14 amino acids long. The germline V gene encodes CDR1 SQVTM and CDR2 ANQGSEA. The CDR3 nucleotides read TGCAGCGTCGAACGCGGGAGGACGGCAGATACGCAGTATTTT. Translation: CSVERGRTADTQYF.

This clonotype was seen a few times. The rearrangement uses TRBV29-1 and TRBJ2-3, with D possibly being TRBD1 or TRBD2 (5 bases each). Between the trimmed V and J ends, which lost 1 base and 4 bases, there was a span of 15 bases. Germline V gene lookup returns CDR1 SQVTM and CDR2 ANQGSEA. The CDR3 consists of 15 residues. The CDR3 region has the DNA TGCAGCGTTGAAGGTGCGGCGGTGGGGGCAGATACGCAGTATTTT. Translated, it gives CSVEGAAVGADTQYF.

This clonotype came up a few times. The chain uses TRBV7-9 and TRBJ2-5; 10 bases match TRBD1. Germline V CDR1 and CDR2: SEHNR, FQNEAQ (reference sequence). Trimming took 5 bases from V and 7 from J; bases not matched to a gene: 7. This CDR3 is built from 14 residues. Here the CDR3 DNA reads TGTGCCAGCAGCGCGGGACAGGGGCGCCCGACCCAGTACTTC. Protein product: CASSAGQGRPTQYF.

The chain is built from TRBV6-1 and TRBJ1-3; D is uncertain. CDR1 and CDR2 (germline): MNHNS, SASEGT. Deletions cut 8 bases from V and 5 bases from J, with 10 bases between. This CDR3 has 12 amino acids. The CDR3 loop is CASGPARNTIYF. The CDR3 coding sequence is TGTGCCAGCGGTCCCGCCCGAAACACCATATATTTT.

The V call is TRBV29-1, the J call TRBJ1-5; no clear D. V lost 6 bases and J lost 4, with 25 bases in between. Germline values: CDR1 SQVTM, CDR2 ANQGSEA. The CDR3 has 17 residues. The CDR3: CSVGRLEREARNQPQHF. In DNA, the CDR3 is TGCAGCGTCGGAAGATTAGAACGGGAAGCCAGAAATCAGCCCCAGCATTTT.

The chain recombines TRBV18 with TRBJ2-7; D is perhaps TRBD2 (6 bases). Per germline, CDR1 KGHSH and CDR2 LQKENI. This CDR3 is 14 amino acids long. V lost 0 bases to trimming and J lost 2 bases, with 8 bases between them. The CDR3 sequence: CASSPPGLPYEQYF. In nucleotides, the CDR3 is TGTGCCAGCTCACCACCCGGACTACCCTACGAGCAGTACTTC.

The chain uses TRBV20-1 and TRBJ2-7; 7 bases align to TRBD1. The germline V gene has CDR1 DFQATT and CDR2 SNEGSKA (reference sequence). The CDR3 runs 12 residues. The V segment lost 5 bases and the J segment 5 bases; nucleotides outside the gene matches: 6. DNA of the CDR3: TGCAGTGCTTCGAGGGGGCAGGACGAGCAGTACTTC. Encoded protein: CSASRGQDEQYF.

V and J are TRBV28 and TRBJ2-5; possible D gene TRBD1, 5 bases. Trimming shortened V by 1 base and J by 5 bases, and 8 bases separated the two germline ends. From germline, CDR1 is MDHEN and CDR2 SYDVKM. CDR3 length: 13 amino acids. The CDR3 sequence: CASSLSRVETQYF. In DNA form, the CDR3 reads TGTGCCAGCAGTTTATCCAGGGTGGAGACCCAGTACTTC. Filled out from reference TRBV28 and TRBJ2-5, the complete variable domain reads DVKVTQSSRYLVKRTGEKVFLECVQDMDHENMFWYRQDPGLGLRLIYFSYDVKMKEKGDIPEGYSVSREKKERFSLILESASTNQTSMYLCASSLSRVETQYFGPGTRLLVL.

The chain employs TRBV10-3 and TRBJ1-2; 7 bases line up with TRBD1. The germline V gene has CDR1 ENHRY and CDR2 SYGVKD. V trimming: 3 bases; J trimming: 8 bases; junction bases outside the gene matches: 9. The CDR3 consists of 14 residues. Here the CDR3 reads CAISEAAGTEGYTF. CDR3 in DNA: TGTGCCATCAGTGAAGCTGCCGGGACAGAAGGCTACACCTTC.

This clonotype was found many times. The chain has TRBV29-1 and TRBJ2-2, with TRBD1 matching over 7 bases. Trimming cost V 7 bases and J 7 bases; bases outside gene matches: 9. Germline V gene sequence: CDR1 SQVTM, CDR2 ANQGSEA. The CDR3 is made up of 13 amino acids. This CDR3 is CSAPDREGGELFF. In nucleotides, the CDR3 is TGCAGCGCTCCTGACAGGGAAGGCGGGGAGCTGTTTTTT.

V and J are TRBV2 and TRBJ2-1, with no clear D. The germline V gene has CDR1 SNHLY and CDR2 FYNNEI. Trimming pared 5 bases from V and 7 bases from J, leaving 18 bases between. CDR3 length: 15 amino acids. CDR3: CASSRSPGGGNEQFF. The DNA for the CDR3 is TGTGCCAGCAGTCGGTCTCCCGGTGGTGGGAATGAGCAGTTCTTC.

This clonotype was seen a handful of times. J is TRBJ2-2 and V is TRBV6-2 or TRBV6-3; no clear D gene. The germline V gene has CDR1 MNHEY and CDR2 SVGEGT. With 2 bases removed from V and 5 bases from J, the gap between germline ends came to 6 bases. The CDR3 covers 13 residues. The CDR3 bases are TGTGCCAGCAGTTACATCCGGACCGGGGAGCTGTTTTTT. Translating gives CASSYIRTGELFF.

The chain combines TRBV11-2 with TRBJ2-3; D not resolved. Germline CDR1 and CDR2: SGHAT and FQNNGV. The CDR3 is 14 amino acids. Deletions cut 5 bases from V and 1 base from J, with 10 bases between. The CDR3 DNA reads as TGTGCCAGCAGCCGGAGATCGGGCACAGATACGCAGTATTTT. It is translated as CASSRRSGTDTQYF.

The chain has TRBV20-1 and TRBJ1-2, with D uncertain. The CDR3 is 12 amino acids. V dropped 7 bases and J dropped 0 bases, with 9 bases sitting between them. Germline V gene lookup returns CDR1 DFQATT and CDR2 SNEGSKA (reference sequence). CDR3 loop: CSDHAANYGYTF. CDR3 DNA sequence: TGCAGTGACCACGCTGCTAACTATGGCTACACCTTC.

A few counts support this clonotype. The V call is TRBV6-1, the J call TRBJ1-6; tentative D call: TRBD1 (5 bases). Trimming cost V 2 bases and J 8 bases, with 10 bases left between them. This CDR3 spans 14 amino acids. The germline gives CDR1 MNHNS, CDR2 SASEGT. Written as DNA, the CDR3 is TGTGCCAGCAGTGAATGGCAGGGCTATTCACCCCTCCACTTT. Translation gives CASSEWQGYSPLHF.

This clonotype was seen only once. The V gene is TRBV5-1, the J gene TRBJ2-7; D tentatively reads TRBD1 or TRBD2 (5 bases each). Germline V CDR1 and CDR2: SGHRS, YFSETQ. V was trimmed by 0 bases and J by 0 bases, leaving 10 bases between them. This CDR3 has 15 amino acids. CDR3 in DNA: TGCGCCAGCAGCTTGGGAGGGGTGAGCTCCTACGAGCAGTACTTC. This codes for CASSLGGVSSYEQYF.

The chain recombines TRBV15 with TRBJ1-3; no clear D gene. The CDR3 extends over 16 amino acids. Between the trimmed V and J ends, which lost 0 bases and 0 bases, there was a span of 9 bases. CDR1 LNHNV and CDR2 YYDKDF come from the germline V gene (reference sequence). The CDR3 sequence: CATSRETAPSGNTIYF. The CDR3, as DNA: TGTGCCACCAGCAGAGAGACCGCTCCCTCTGGAAACACCATATATTTT.

In this sample, this clonotype turned up a few times. The chain's CDR3 is CASSGGTGGWYTEAFF. In nucleotides, the CDR3 is TGTGCCAGCAGCGGCGGGACAGGAGGGTGGTACACTGAAGCTTTCTTT. The chain combines TRBV6-1 with TRBJ1-1; 8 nucleotides agree with TRBD1. The CDR3 runs to 16 residues. V lost 6 bases, J lost 3 bases, and 12 bases stayed unmatched. Germline V gives CDR1 MNHNS, CDR2 SASEGT.

The CDR3, as DNA: TGTGCCAGCAGGCCCTCCGGGACAGGGTTAAACAATGAGCAGTTCTTC. Its protein product is CASRPSGTGLNNEQFF. The chain combines TRBV12-3 or TRBV12-4 with TRBJ2-1; TRBD1 aligns across 9 bases. V shed 6 bases and J 5 bases; nucleotides not matched to a gene: 11. CDR3 size: 16 residues.